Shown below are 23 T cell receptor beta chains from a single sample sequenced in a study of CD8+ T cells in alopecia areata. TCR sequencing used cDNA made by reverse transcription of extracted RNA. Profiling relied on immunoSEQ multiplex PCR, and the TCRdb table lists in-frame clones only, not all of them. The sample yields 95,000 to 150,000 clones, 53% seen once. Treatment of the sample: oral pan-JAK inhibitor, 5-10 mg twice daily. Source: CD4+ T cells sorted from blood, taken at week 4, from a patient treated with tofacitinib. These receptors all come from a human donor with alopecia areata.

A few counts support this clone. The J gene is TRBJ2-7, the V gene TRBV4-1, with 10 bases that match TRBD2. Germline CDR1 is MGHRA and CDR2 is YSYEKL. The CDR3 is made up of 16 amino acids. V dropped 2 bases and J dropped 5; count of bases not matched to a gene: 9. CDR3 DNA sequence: TGCGCCAGCAGCCAACCGGTTCCGGGACTAGCGAACGAGCAGTACTTC. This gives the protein CASSQPVPGLANEQYF.

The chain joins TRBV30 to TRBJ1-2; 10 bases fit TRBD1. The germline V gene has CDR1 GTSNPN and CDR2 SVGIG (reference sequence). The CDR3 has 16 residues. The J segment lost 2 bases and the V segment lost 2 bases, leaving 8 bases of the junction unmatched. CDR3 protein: CAWSLDRGLGNYGYTF. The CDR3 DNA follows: TGTGCCTGGAGTCTCGACAGGGGGCTGGGGAACTATGGCTACACCTTC.

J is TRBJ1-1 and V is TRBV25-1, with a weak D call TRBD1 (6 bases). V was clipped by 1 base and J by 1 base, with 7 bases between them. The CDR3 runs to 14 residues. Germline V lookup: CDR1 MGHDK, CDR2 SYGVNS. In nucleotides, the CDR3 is TGTGCCAGCAGTGAATGGACAGCGAACACTGAAGCTTTCTTT. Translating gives CASSEWTANTEAFF.

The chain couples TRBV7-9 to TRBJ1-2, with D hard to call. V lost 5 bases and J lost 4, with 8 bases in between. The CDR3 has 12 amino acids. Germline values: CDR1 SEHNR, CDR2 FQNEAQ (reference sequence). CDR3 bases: TGTGCCAGCAGCCTAGAGATCTATGGCTACACCTTC. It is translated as CASSLEIYGYTF.

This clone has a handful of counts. CDR3 protein: CAISWGSVTDTQYF. The CDR3 DNA follows: TGTGCCATCTCTTGGGGGTCTGTCACAGATACGCAGTATTTT. V gene TRBV10-3 combines with J gene TRBJ2-3, with D possibly called TRBD1 or TRBD2 (5 bases each). V shed 8 bases and J shed 2 bases, with 14 bases lying between them. This CDR3 is built from 14 residues. The V gene's germline CDR1 is ENHRY and CDR2 SYGVKD.

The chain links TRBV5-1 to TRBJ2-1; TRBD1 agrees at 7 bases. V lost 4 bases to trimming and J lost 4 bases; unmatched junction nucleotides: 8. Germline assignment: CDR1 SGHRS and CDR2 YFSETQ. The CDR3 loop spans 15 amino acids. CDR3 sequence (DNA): TGCGCCAGCAGCCCGTTAGGGGGCGGGTACAATGAGCAGTTCTTC. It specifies CASSPLGGGYNEQFF.

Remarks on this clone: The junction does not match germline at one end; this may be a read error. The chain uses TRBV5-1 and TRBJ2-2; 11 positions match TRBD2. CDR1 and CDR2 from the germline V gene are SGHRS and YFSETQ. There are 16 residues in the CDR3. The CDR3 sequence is CASRLGLAANTGELFF. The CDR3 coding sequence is TGCGCCAGCAGATTGGGACTAGCGGCGAACACCGGGGAGCTGTTTTTT. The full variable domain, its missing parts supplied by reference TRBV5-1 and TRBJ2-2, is KAGVTQTPRYLIKTRGQQVTLSCSPISGHRSVSWYQQTPGQGLQFLFEYFSETQRNKGNFPGRFSGRQFSNSRSEMNVSTLELGDSALYLCASRLGLAANTGELFFGEGSRLTVL.

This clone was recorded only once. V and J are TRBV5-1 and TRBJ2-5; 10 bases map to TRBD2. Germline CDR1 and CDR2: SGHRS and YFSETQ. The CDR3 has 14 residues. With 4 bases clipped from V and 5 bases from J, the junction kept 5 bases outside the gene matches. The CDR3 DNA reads TGCGCCAGCAGCGGAAAGCGGGGGGGCGAGACCCAGTACTTC. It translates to CASSGKRGGETQYF.

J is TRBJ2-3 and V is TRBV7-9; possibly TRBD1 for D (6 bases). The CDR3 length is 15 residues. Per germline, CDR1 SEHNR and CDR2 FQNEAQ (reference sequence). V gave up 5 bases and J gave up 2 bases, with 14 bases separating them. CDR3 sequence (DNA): TGTGCCAGCAGCCTTACAGGGCCACCCACAGATACGCAGTATTTT. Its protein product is CASSLTGPPTDTQYF.

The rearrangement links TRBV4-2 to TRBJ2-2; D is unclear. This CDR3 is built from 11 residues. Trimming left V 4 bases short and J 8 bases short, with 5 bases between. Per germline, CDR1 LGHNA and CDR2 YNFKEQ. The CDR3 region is CASSPPGELFF. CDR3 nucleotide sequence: TGTGCCAGCAGCCCACCAGGGGAGCTGTTTTTT.

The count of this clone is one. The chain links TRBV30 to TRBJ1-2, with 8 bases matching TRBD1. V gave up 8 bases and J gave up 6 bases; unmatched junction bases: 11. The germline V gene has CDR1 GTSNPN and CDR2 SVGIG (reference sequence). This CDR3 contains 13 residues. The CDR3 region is CAVGQGAGNGYTF. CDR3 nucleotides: TGTGCCGTCGGTCAGGGGGCCGGTAATGGCTACACCTTC.

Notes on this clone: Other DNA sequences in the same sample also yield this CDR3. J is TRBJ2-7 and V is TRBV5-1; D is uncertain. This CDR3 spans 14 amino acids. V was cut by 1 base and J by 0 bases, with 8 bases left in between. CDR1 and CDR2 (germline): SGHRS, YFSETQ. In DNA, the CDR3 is TGCGCCAGCAGCTTGACTGGTAGCTCCTACGAGCAGTACTTC. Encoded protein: CASSLTGSSYEQYF.

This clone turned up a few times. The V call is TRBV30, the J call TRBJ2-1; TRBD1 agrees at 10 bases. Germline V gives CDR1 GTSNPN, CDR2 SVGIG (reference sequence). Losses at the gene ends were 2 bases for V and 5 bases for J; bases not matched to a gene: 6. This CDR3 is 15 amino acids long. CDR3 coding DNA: TGTGCCTGGAGTACTGGGACAGGGGTTGACAATGAGCAGTTCTTC. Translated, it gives CAWSTGTGVDNEQFF.

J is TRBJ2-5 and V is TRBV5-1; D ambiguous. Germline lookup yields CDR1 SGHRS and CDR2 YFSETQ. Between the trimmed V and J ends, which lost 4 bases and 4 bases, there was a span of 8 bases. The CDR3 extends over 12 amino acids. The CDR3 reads CASSPQGETQYF. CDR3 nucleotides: TGCGCCAGCAGCCCTCAAGGAGAGACCCAGTACTTC. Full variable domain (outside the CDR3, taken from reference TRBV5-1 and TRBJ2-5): KAGVTQTPRYLIKTRGQQVTLSCSPISGHRSVSWYQQTPGQGLQFLFEYFSETQRNKGNFPGRFSGRQFSNSRSEMNVSTLELGDSALYLCASSPQGETQYFGPGTRLLVL.

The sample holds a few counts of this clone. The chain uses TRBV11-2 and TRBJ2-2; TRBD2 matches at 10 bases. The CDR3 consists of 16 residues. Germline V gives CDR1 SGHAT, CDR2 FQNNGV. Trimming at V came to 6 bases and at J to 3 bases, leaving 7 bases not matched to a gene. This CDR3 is CASRRAGGPDTGELFF. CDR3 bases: TGTGCCAGCAGGAGAGCGGGAGGGCCTGACACCGGGGAGCTGTTTTTT.

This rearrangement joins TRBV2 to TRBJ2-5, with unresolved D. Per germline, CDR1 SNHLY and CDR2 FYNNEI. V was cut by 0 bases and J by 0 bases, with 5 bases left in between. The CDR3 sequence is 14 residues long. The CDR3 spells CASSEAHNQETQYF. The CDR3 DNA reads TGTGCCAGCAGTGAAGCCCATAACCAAGAGACCCAGTACTTC.

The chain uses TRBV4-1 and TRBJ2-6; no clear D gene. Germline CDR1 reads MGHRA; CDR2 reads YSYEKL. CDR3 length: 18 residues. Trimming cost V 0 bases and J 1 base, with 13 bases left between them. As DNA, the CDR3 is TGCGCCAGCAGCCAAGAACCCCTTCGTAGTTCTGGGGCCAACGTCCTGACTTTC. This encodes CASSQEPLRSSGANVLTF.

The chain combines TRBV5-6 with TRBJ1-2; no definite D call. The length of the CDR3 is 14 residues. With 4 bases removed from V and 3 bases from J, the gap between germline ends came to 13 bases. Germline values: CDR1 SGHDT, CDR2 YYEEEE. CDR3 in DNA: TGTGCCAGCAGCCCTCCTACCCAGGACTATGGCTACACCTTC. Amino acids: CASSPPTQDYGYTF.

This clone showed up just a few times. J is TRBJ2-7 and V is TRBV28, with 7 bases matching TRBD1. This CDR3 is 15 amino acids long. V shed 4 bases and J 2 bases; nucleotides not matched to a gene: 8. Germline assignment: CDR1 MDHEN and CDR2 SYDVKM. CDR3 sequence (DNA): TGTGCCAGCAGTTCCCCGGGACAGAACCCCTACGAGCAGTACTTC. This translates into CASSSPGQNPYEQYF.

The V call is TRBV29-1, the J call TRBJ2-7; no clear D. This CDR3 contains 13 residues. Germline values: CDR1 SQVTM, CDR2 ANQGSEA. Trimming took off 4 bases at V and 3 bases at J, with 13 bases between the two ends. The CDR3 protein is CSVGLHGNYEQYF. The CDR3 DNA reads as TGCAGCGTTGGTCTGCACGGAAACTACGAGCAGTACTTC.

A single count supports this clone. The CDR3 loop reads CASSGLTGYEQYF. CDR3 in DNA: TGTGCCAGCAGTGGACTTACAGGGTACGAGCAGTACTTC. The gene calls are TRBV25-1 and TRBJ2-7, with D maybe TRBD1 (6 bases). CDR1 is MGHDK, CDR2 SYGVNS, per germline. V lost 4 bases, J lost 4 bases, and 11 bases lay in between. This CDR3 contains 13 residues.

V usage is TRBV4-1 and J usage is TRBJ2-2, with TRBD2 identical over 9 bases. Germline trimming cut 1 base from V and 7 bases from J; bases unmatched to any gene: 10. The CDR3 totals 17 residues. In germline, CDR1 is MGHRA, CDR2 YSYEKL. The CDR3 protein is CASSQVGLAGPYGELFF. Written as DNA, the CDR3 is TGCGCCAGCAGCCAAGTCGGCCTAGCGGGGCCTTACGGGGAGCTGTTTTTT.

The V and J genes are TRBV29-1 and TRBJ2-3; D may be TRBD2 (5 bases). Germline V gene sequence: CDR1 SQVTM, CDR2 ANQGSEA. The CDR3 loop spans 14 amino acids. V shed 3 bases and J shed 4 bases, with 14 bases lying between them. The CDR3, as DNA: TGCAGCGTTGACATCCGGGAAGGGTCAGATACGCAGTATTTT. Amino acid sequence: CSVDIREGSDTQYF.